The rows below give T cell receptor beta chains drawn from one sample of a study of T-cell reconstitution after alpha-beta-depleted transplantation in children. TCRdb reprocessed the PCR reads with MiXCR, giving one entry per CDR3 protein. This table holds roughly 100,000 distinct CDR3 sequences, roughly 7.7% found once. The starting material was PBMCs from the stem cell graft donor, obtained from the stem cell graft. The receptors come from a human donor who donated a stem cell graft to a child with congenital amegakaryocytic thrombocytopenia. CDR3s include the opening cysteine and the closing phenylalanine or tryptophan. A D gene is named only where the DNA matches it firmly. Clone size is stated in some rows and not others, as once, few, many or a class when expanded.

d_gene: TRBD1
j_gene: TRBJ1-1
abundance: many
v_gene: TRBV27
CDR3aa: CASRTGTGGAGTEAFF
CDR3nt: TGTGCCAGCAGAACAGGGACAGGGGGCGCAGGGACTGAAGCTTTCTTT

d_gene: NA
j_gene: TRBJ1-5
abundance: few
v_gene: TRBV7-9
CDR3aa: CASSLSDSDQPQHF
CDR3nt: TGTGCCAGCAGCTTAAGTGACAGTGACCAGCCCCAGCATTTT

d_gene: TRBD1
j_gene: TRBJ2-2
abundance: many
v_gene: TRBV5-1
CDR3aa: CASTLGTAATGELFF
CDR3nt: TGCGCCAGCACCTTGGGGACAGCAGCCACCGGGGAGCTGTTTTTT

d_gene: TRBD1
j_gene: TRBJ2-1
abundance: many
v_gene: TRBV5-5
CDR3aa: CASSRGTVNEQFF
CDR3nt: TGTGCCAGCAGCAGGGGGACAGTCAATGAGCAGTTCTTC

d_gene: NA
j_gene: TRBJ1-1
abundance: many
v_gene: TRBV20-1
CDR3aa: CSVTFGGPNTEAFF
CDR3nt: TGCAGTGTTACTTTCGGGGGCCCGAACACTGAAGCTTTCTTT

d_gene: TRBD2
j_gene: TRBJ2-7
abundance: many
v_gene: TRBV20-1
CDR3aa: CSAATSGGLGEQYF
CDR3nt: TGCAGTGCTGCGACTAGCGGGGGCCTCGGCGAGCAGTACTTC

d_gene: TRBD1
j_gene: TRBJ2-3
abundance: few
v_gene: TRBV12-3/TRBV12-4
CDR3aa: CASSFPGQGFTDTQYF
CDR3nt: TGTGCCAGCAGCTTCCCGGGACAGGGGTTCACAGATACGCAGTATTTT

d_gene: TRBD1
j_gene: TRBJ1-2
abundance: NA
v_gene: TRBV18
CDR3aa: CASSSRQGSDGYTF
CDR3nt: TGTGCCAGCTCATCCCGACAGGGATCGGATGGCTACACCTTC

d_gene: NA
j_gene: TRBJ2-3
abundance: many
v_gene: TRBV20-1
CDR3aa: CSASRHVGGSHTQYF
CDR3nt: TGCAGTGCTAGTCGCCATGTGGGGGGCTCGCATACGCAGTATTTT

d_gene: TRBD2
j_gene: TRBJ2-4
abundance: many
v_gene: TRBV6-5
CDR3aa: CASSSLRGGPAKNIQYF
CDR3nt: TGTGCCAGCAGTTCCCTGCGGGGGGGCCCGGCCAAAAACATTCAGTACTTC

d_gene: TRBD1
j_gene: TRBJ2-3
abundance: many
v_gene: TRBV20-1
CDR3aa: CSAVPRQGAGDTQYF
CDR3nt: TGCAGTGCCGTCCCCCGACAGGGGGCCGGAGATACGCAGTATTTT

d_gene: NA
j_gene: TRBJ2-3
abundance: many
v_gene: TRBV14
CDR3aa: CASSQGRTWGDTQYF
CDR3nt: TGTGCCAGCAGCCAAGGCCGAACATGGGGTGATACGCAGTATTTT

d_gene: TRBD2
j_gene: TRBJ2-2
abundance: many
v_gene: TRBV20-1
CDR3aa: CSARGPTSGGTGELFF
CDR3nt: TGCAGTGCTAGAGGTCCGACTAGCGGGGGGACCGGGGAGCTGTTTTTT

d_gene: NA
j_gene: TRBJ2-5
abundance: many
v_gene: TRBV5-1
CDR3aa: CASSSSQTGFQETQYF
CDR3nt: TGCGCCAGCAGCTCTTCACAAACTGGCTTCCAAGAGACCCAGTACTTC

d_gene: NA
j_gene: TRBJ1-4
abundance: many
v_gene: TRBV5-1
CDR3aa: CASSLGATSLEKLFF
CDR3nt: TGCGCCAGCAGCTTGGGGGCCACATCCTTAGAAAAACTGTTTTTT

d_gene: TRBD1
j_gene: TRBJ2-7
abundance: many
v_gene: TRBV5-1
CDR3aa: CASSPGQGDEQYF
CDR3nt: TGCGCCAGCAGTCCCGGACAGGGGGACGAGCAGTACTTC